This TCR beta chain appears in the sequencing data of a study of breast tumors, draining lymph nodes, adjacent tissues. TCRdb called the multiplex PCR reads again in MiXCR, with one record for every CDR3 protein. The table records 270,000 or so distinct CDR3 sequences, over 25% of them present only once. The lymph nodes were axillary draining lymph nodes from breast cancer patients. This clonotype was recorded a few times. This CDR3 spans 15 amino acids. Deletions cut 0 bases from V and 3 bases from J, with 15 bases between. Looked up from germline, CDR1 is DFQATT and CDR2 is SNEGSKA (reference sequence).

J is TRBJ2-7 and V is TRBV20-1; no clear D gene. The sequencing sample was made of axillary lymph node tissue. The TCR originated in a female donor with breast cancer. Some clones in this sample may be carry-over from other donors' samples. The CDR3 nucleotides are TGCAGTGCTAGAGATCCCGGGTCCCCCTTCTACGAGCAGTACTTC. Residues: CSARDPGSPFYEQYF.